The 17 T cell receptor beta chains presented below share a single source sample, sequenced in a study of cytomegalovirus exposure and HLA in healthy donors. The PCR ran on 60 Vbeta and 13 Jbeta primers. The protocol was immunoSEQ multiplex PCR, while the TCRdb copy is restricted to in-frame clones and leaves out a portion. The data show fewer than 200,000 clones, with around 84% seen just once and under 1.5% held by the top ten. The sample comprised PBMCs. Receptors originate from a girl aged 2-15 years in good health and CMV-seropositive.

Written as DNA, the CDR3 is TGTGCCAGCACGAGTACCTGGTATCAGCCCCAGCATTTT. Encoded protein: CASTSTWYQPQHF. V usage is TRBV6-5 and J usage is TRBJ1-5; D is unclear. Trimming left V 7 bases short and J 5 bases short, with 12 bases between. Per germline, CDR1 MNHEY and CDR2 SVGAGI. CDR3 size: 13 residues.

The gene calls are TRBV5-6 and TRBJ1-2; a possible D gene is TRBD1 (6 bases). The ends were cut back, 4 bases at V and 9 bases at J, with 16 bases in the middle. From germline, CDR1 is SGHDT and CDR2 YYEEEE. The CDR3 runs 13 residues. Here the CDR3 DNA reads TGTGCCAGCAGCGCCGGGACATCGCTAAGCTACACCTTC. This translates into CASSAGTSLSYTF.

The V and J genes are TRBV5-6 and TRBJ2-7; tentative D call: TRBD2 (6 bases). The ends were cut back, 4 bases at V and 0 bases at J, with 20 bases in the middle. The CDR3 is 17 residues long. Germline V gene lookup returns CDR1 SGHDT and CDR2 YYEEEE. DNA for the CDR3: TGTGCCAGCAGCCCGAGCCCCAGCGGGTCTGGCTCCTACGAGCAGTACTTC. It translates to CASSPSPSGSGSYEQYF. Variable domain in full (rest from reference TRBV5-6 and TRBJ2-7): DAGVTQSPTHLIKTRGQQVTLRCSPKSGHDTVSWYQQALGQGPQFIFQYYEEEERQRGNFPDRFSGHQFPNYSSELNVNALLLGDSALYLCASSPSPSGSGSYEQYFGPGTRLTVT.

This clone was counted between two and nine times. V gene TRBV7-8 combines with J gene TRBJ2-2; perhaps TRBD2 as D (6 bases). This CDR3 region has 15 residues. V dropped 5 bases and J dropped 5 bases, with 15 bases sitting between them. Germline CDR1 SGHVS, CDR2 FQNEAQ. The CDR3 DNA follows: TGTGCCAGCAGCGGGGGGTGGGGGTGGACCGGGGAGCTGTTTTTT. It codes for CASSGGWGWTGELFF. The complete variable domain, with remaining parts taken from reference TRBV7-8 and TRBJ2-2, reads GAGVSQSPRYKVAKRGQDVALRCDPISGHVSLFWYQQALGQGPEFLTYFQNEAQLDKSGLPSDRFFAERPEGSVSTLKIQRTQQEDSAVYLCASSGGWGWTGELFFGEGSRLTVL.

The chain combines TRBV21-1 with TRBJ1-5; the D segment call TRBD1 is taken from the table without a DNA check. TRBV21-1 counts as a pseudogene. This CDR3 has 16 residues. As DNA, the CDR3 is TGTGCCAGCAGCAAAGAAGGGGACAGGGTCAGGCAGCCCCAGCATTTT. It encodes CASSKEGDRVRQPQHF.

This chain joins TRBV5-1 and TRBJ1-1; TRBD1 might be the D (6 bases). There are 14 residues in the CDR3. V was trimmed by 2 bases and J by 2 bases, leaving 10 bases between them. Germline CDR1 and CDR2: SGHRS and YFSETQ. The CDR3 DNA reads TGCGCCAGCAGCTTCGGGACATACAACACTGAAGCTTTCTTT. This translates into CASSFGTYNTEAFF.

V and J are TRBV28 and TRBJ1-5, with 7 bases fitting TRBD1. CDR1 is MDHEN and CDR2 is SYDVKM in the germline V gene. The length of the CDR3 is 15 residues. The V gene end was trimmed by 5 bases and the J gene end by 4 bases; junction bases not matched to a gene: 8. The CDR3 DNA is TGTGCCAGCAGTCCCCGACAGGGCGATAATCAGCCCCAGCATTTT. The encoded protein is CASSPRQGDNQPQHF.

The rearrangement links TRBV10-1 to TRBJ1-3; TRBD1 might be the D (5 bases). CDR3 length: 14 residues. In germline, CDR1 is WNHNN, CDR2 SYGVQD (reference sequence). The V gene lost 3 bases and the J gene lost 0 bases, with 6 bases spanning the gap. CDR3 sequence: CASSEDSSGNTIYF. The CDR3 DNA reads TGCGCCAGCAGTGAAGACAGCTCTGGAAACACCATATATTTT.

The chain joins TRBV27 to TRBJ1-5, with 8 bases identical to TRBD1. Germline V lookup: CDR1 MNHEY, CDR2 SMNVEV (reference sequence). V shed 5 bases and J 5 bases; nucleotides not matched to a gene: 11. The CDR3 runs 16 residues. Here the CDR3 reads CASSLTGTGQYQPQHF. CDR3 coding DNA: TGTGCCAGCAGTCTAACCGGGACAGGCCAATATCAGCCCCAGCATTTT.

The chain has TRBV7-9 and TRBJ2-7; 13 nucleotides agree with TRBD2. This CDR3 spans 16 amino acids. V dropped 10 bases and J dropped 0; count of bases not matched to a gene: 9. Germline V CDR1 and CDR2: SEHNR, FQNEAQ (reference sequence). The CDR3 nucleotides are TGTGCCATCGGAGGGACTAGCGGGAAGAGCTCCTACGAGCAGTACTTC. Its protein is CAIGGTSGKSSYEQYF.

The chain is built from TRBV5-1 and TRBJ2-6, with D tentatively TRBD2 (5 bases). CDR1 SGHRS and CDR2 YFSETQ come from the germline V gene. This CDR3 has 16 residues. Trimming removed 0 bases at V and 2 bases at J, with 9 bases between. DNA of the CDR3: TGCGCCAGCAGCTTGGATCGGGGTGCTGGGGCCAACGTCCTGACTTTC. Translating gives CASSLDRGAGANVLTF.

The chain is built from TRBV29-1 and TRBJ2-1; the D is unclear. CDR1 SQVTM and CDR2 ANQGSEA come from the germline V gene. There are 11 residues in the CDR3. Trimming cost V 4 bases and J 3 bases, with 4 bases left between them. CDR3 sequence: CSVGLYNEQFF. The CDR3 region has the DNA TGCAGCGTTGGTCTCTACAATGAGCAGTTCTTC.

The chain carries TRBV10-2 and TRBJ2-2; 11 bases align to TRBD1. V shed 8 bases, J shed 4 bases, and the junction held 6 bases outside the gene matches. The length of the CDR3 is 15 residues. Germline lookup yields CDR1 WSHSY and CDR2 SAAADI. The chain's CDR3 is CASQGGTGGTGELFF. CDR3 DNA: TGCGCCAGCCAGGGGGGGACAGGGGGCACCGGGGAGCTGTTTTTT.

The chain is built from TRBV6-1 and TRBJ1-1, with D tentatively TRBD1 (6 bases). Germline V gives CDR1 MNHNS, CDR2 SASEGT. The V end lost 4 bases, the J end lost 4 bases, and 19 bases lay between the germline ends. This CDR3 spans 16 amino acids. CDR3 DNA: TGTGCCAGCAGTGCTGCCGGGACAATCTCATCCACTGAAGCTTTCTTT. It codes for CASSAAGTISSTEAFF.

J is TRBJ2-3 and V is TRBV9, with 9 positions matching TRBD2. Trimming at V came to 0 bases and at J to 1 base, leaving 3 bases not matched to a gene. CDR1 is SGDLS, CDR2 YYNGEE, per germline. The CDR3 has 16 amino acids. CDR3 in DNA: TGTGCCAGCAGCGTAGATCTAGCGGGACGCACAGATACGCAGTATTTT. It translates to CASSVDLAGRTDTQYF. The full variable domain, completed using reference TRBV9 and TRBJ2-3, is DSGVTQTPKHLITATGQRVTLRCSPRSGDLSVYWYQQSLDQGLQFLIQYYNGEERAKGNILERFSAQQFPDLHSELNLSSLELGDSALYFCASSVDLAGRTDTQYFGPGTRLTVL.

The chain carries TRBV27 and TRBJ1-3; D might be TRBD1 (5 bases). V was cut by 0 bases and J by 3 bases, with 6 bases left in between. Germline V gene sequence: CDR1 MNHEY, CDR2 SMNVEV (reference sequence). This CDR3 has 14 residues. In DNA, the CDR3 is TGTGCCAGCAGTTTATCAGGGGATGGAAACACCATATATTTT. Translation gives CASSLSGDGNTIYF.

The chain employs TRBV5-1 and TRBJ1-1; unclear D gene. Germline-derived CDR1 and CDR2 are SGHRS and YFSETQ. V was cut by 6 bases and J by 4 bases, with 13 bases left in between. This CDR3 comprises 13 residues. CDR3 protein: CASNRDIGTEAFF. DNA of the CDR3: TGCGCCAGCAACCGAGACATCGGCACTGAAGCTTTCTTT.